The clone carrying this T cell receptor (beta chain) was detected only a few times. The V gene lost 2 bases and the J gene lost 4 bases, with 12 bases spanning the gap. Per the germline V gene, CDR1 is LNHDA and CDR2 is SQIVND (reference sequence). The CDR3 has 14 amino acids. The data were taken from a study of CD8 T cells in ankylosing spondylitis. TCRdb analysed the 5' RACE reads with MiXCR anew, one entry per CDR3 protein. The repertoire consists of about 250,000 distinct CDR3 sequences, with 15% to 20% occurring once and the leading ten covering approximately 32%. The clonotype was recovered from a male donor with ankylosing spondylitis or in good health (not recorded which). This rearrangement joins TRBV19 to TRBJ2-7; D call uncertain. The sample comprised blood, either unsorted or a sorted T cell fraction (not recorded which). The DNA for the CDR3 is TGTGCCAGTAGTATATTGGGGAACGGTTACGAGCAGTACTTC. Translated: CASSILGNGYEQYF.